These 21 T cell receptor beta chains were sequenced from one sample in a study of T-cell memory formation after mild COVID-19 (dated by TCRdb to the early 2020s). The library was produced with 5' RACE. These reads were obtained on an Illumina NovaSeq 6000. TCRdb took the public reads, trimmed them with fastp at Q25, ran MiXCR for clone calling and kept in-frame beta chains. Records with the same CDR3 protein are collapsed into one entry carrying the most frequent genes and DNA. The sample data list some 350,000 distinct CDR3 sequences, and about a sixth of these were observed just once. The ten largest clonotypes hold about a fifth of the sample. Input material: PBMCs or a T cell subset sorted from them (not recorded which). The receptors here all came from a man younger than 30 who had mild COVID-19 (a few samples of this study predate the infection). The sample titles of this study are shuffled in the database, so cell type and time point are left out; the donor was told from shared clones.

This clonotype was seen more than once but under ten times. The chain carries TRBV5-1 and TRBJ2-5; perhaps TRBD2 as D (6 bases). This CDR3 has 13 residues. The germline CDR1 and CDR2 sequences are SGHRS and YFSETQ. The germline V and J ends were trimmed by 2 bases and 5 bases, with 10 bases remaining between them. The CDR3 nucleotides read TGCGCCAGCAGCTTTCTCGGAGGGGAGACCCAGTACTTC. It encodes CASSFLGGETQYF.

This clonotype was counted a few times. This rearrangement joins TRBV7-2 to TRBJ2-4; 9 bases align to TRBD1. V gave up 5 bases and J gave up 8 bases; unmatched junction bases: 7. Looked up from germline, CDR1 is SGHTA and CDR2 is FQGNSA. The CDR3 sequence is 14 residues long. The CDR3 DNA sequence: TGTGCCAGCAGCGAAGGGACAGGGTTATACATTCAGTACTTC. Amino acid sequence: CASSEGTGLYIQYF.

The chain joins TRBV5-1 to TRBJ1-1; D perhaps matches TRBD1 (5 bases). The V gene lost 3 bases and the J gene lost 0 bases, with 12 bases spanning the gap. The CDR3 covers 15 residues. The germline CDR1 and CDR2 sequences are SGHRS and YFSETQ. For the CDR3, the DNA is TGCGCCAGCAGCTCGAAGGGGAACCTGAACACTGAAGCTTTCTTT. Its protein is CASSSKGNLNTEAFF. Supplemented by reference TRBV5-1 and TRBJ1-1, the full variable domain reads KAGVTQTPRYLIKTRGQQVTLSCSPISGHRSVSWYQQTPGQGLQFLFEYFSETQRNKGNFPGRFSGRQFSNSRSEMNVSTLELGDSALYLCASSSKGNLNTEAFFGQGTRLTVV.

Only a few counts were recorded for this clonotype. The chain couples TRBV2 to TRBJ1-2, with D possibly TRBD1 on 6 matching bases. The germline gives CDR1 SNHLY, CDR2 FYNNEI. V was pared by 8 bases and J by 5 bases, with 9 bases between. The CDR3 runs 11 residues. In nucleotides, the CDR3 is TGTGCCAGCGGACAGATTTATGGCTACACCTTC. It specifies CASGQIYGYTF. The complete variable domain, with remaining parts taken from reference TRBV2 and TRBJ1-2, reads EPEVTQTPSHQVTQMGQEVILRCVPISNHLYFYWYRQILGQKVEFLVSFYNNEISEKSEIFDDQFSVERPDGSNFTLKIRSTKLEDSAMYFCASGQIYGYTFGSGTRLTVV.

The rearrangement joins TRBV7-2 to TRBJ1-4, with 10 bases identical to TRBD1. The V gene's germline CDR1 is SGHTA and CDR2 FQGNSA. Trimming took 3 bases from V and 10 from J; bases not matched to a gene: 8. This CDR3 has 15 amino acids. The CDR3 DNA follows: TGTGCCAGCAGCTTTTTAGGGACAGGGGAGAGAAAACTGTTTTTT. Amino acid sequence: CASSFLGTGERKLFF.

The chain joins TRBV5-1 to TRBJ1-6, with a tentative D call TRBD1 (6 bases). CDR3 length: 17 residues. Trimming shortened V by 0 bases and J by 7 bases, and 17 bases separated the two germline ends. Germline values: CDR1 SGHRS, CDR2 YFSETQ. The CDR3 bases are TGCGCCAGCAGCTTGGCGGGGGGCCTCATAGGGAATTCACCCCTCCACTTT. It yields the protein CASSLAGGLIGNSPLHF.

The chain carries TRBV20-1 and TRBJ2-1, with 14 bases that match TRBD2. The CDR3 covers 15 residues. J gave up 8 bases and V 0 bases, and 3 bases lay outside the gene matches. Germline lookup yields CDR1 DFQATT and CDR2 SNEGSKA (reference sequence). The DNA for the CDR3 is TGCAGTGCTAGAGAGACTAGCGGGGGGGCTTATGAGCAGTTCTTC. As protein: CSARETSGGAYEQFF.

The chain links TRBV9 to TRBJ2-3; 10 bases are shared with TRBD2. The CDR3 length is 17 residues. Losses at the gene ends were 4 bases for V and 6 bases for J; bases not matched to a gene: 14. The germline gives CDR1 SGDLS, CDR2 YYNGEE. This CDR3 reads CASSPSPGLAREDTQYF. The CDR3 nucleotides are TGTGCCAGCAGCCCCAGCCCGGGACTAGCGAGGGAGGATACGCAGTATTTT. The complete variable domain, with remaining parts taken from reference TRBV9 and TRBJ2-3, reads DSGVTQTPKHLITATGQRVTLRCSPRSGDLSVYWYQQSLDQGLQFLIQYYNGEERAKGNILERFSAQQFPDLHSELNLSSLELGDSALYFCASSPSPGLAREDTQYFGPGTRLTVL.

Comments on this clonotype: The junction and the germline gene differ at one end; a read error may be behind it. The J gene is TRBJ1-1, the V gene TRBV7-9; 7 bases match TRBD1. Germline lookup yields CDR1 SEHNR and CDR2 FQNEAQ (reference sequence). This CDR3 is built from 9 residues. The CDR3 DNA reads as TGTGCCAGCAGCTTGTACAGGGGATTT. This gives the protein CASSLYRGF.

This clonotype was counted a few times. The V and J genes are TRBV30 and TRBJ1-2, with D uncertain. Germline V gene sequence: CDR1 GTSNPN, CDR2 SVGIG (reference sequence). With 2 bases removed from V and 6 bases from J, the gap between germline ends came to 10 bases. The CDR3 is made up of 12 amino acids. The CDR3 region has the DNA TGTGCCTGGAGTCTCCCTTCGGATGGCTACACCTTC. Translation gives CAWSLPSDGYTF.

The chain has TRBV7-3 and TRBJ2-1; 7 bases fit TRBD2. J was trimmed by 4 bases and V by 6 bases; bases with no gene match: 15. CDR3 size: 17 residues. The germline V gene encodes CDR1 SGHTA and CDR2 FQGTGA. The CDR3 here is CASSHKGKAGKYNEQFF. For the CDR3, the DNA is TGTGCCAGCAGTCACAAGGGAAAAGCGGGGAAATACAATGAGCAGTTCTTC.

This rearrangement joins TRBV9 to TRBJ2-1; 13 bases line up with TRBD2. V gave up 4 bases and J gave up 0 bases; unmatched junction bases: 4. The germline gives CDR1 SGDLS, CDR2 YYNGEE. CDR3 length: 17 residues. The CDR3 region is CASSTGLAGSSYNEQFF. The CDR3 region has the DNA TGTGCCAGCAGCACGGGACTAGCGGGGAGCTCCTACAATGAGCAGTTCTTC.

J is TRBJ1-5 and V is TRBV20-1, with a possible D match to TRBD1 (6 bases). CDR3 length: 12 amino acids. Per the germline V gene, CDR1 is DFQATT and CDR2 is SNEGSKA (reference sequence). V shed 4 bases and J shed 7 bases, with 11 bases lying between them. CDR3 residues: CSAITGTQPQHF. The CDR3 DNA sequence: TGCAGTGCTATTACAGGGACCCAGCCCCAGCATTTT.

V and J are TRBV12-3 or TRBV12-4 and TRBJ2-1; 9 nucleotides agree with TRBD1. The V segment lost 1 base and the J segment 1 base; nucleotides outside the gene matches: 5. The CDR3 has 17 residues. The CDR3 DNA follows: TGTGCCAGCAGTTTAGTCCGCGGGACAGGGTCCTACAATGAGCAGTTCTTC. It codes for CASSLVRGTGSYNEQFF.

CDR3 nucleotides: TGCGCCAGCAGCTTGGGACAGGGGTTCTCCTACGAGCAGTACTTC. This gives the protein CASSLGQGFSYEQYF. The chain uses TRBV5-1 and TRBJ2-7, with 8 bases aligning to TRBD1. In germline, CDR1 is SGHRS, CDR2 YFSETQ. J lost 0 bases, V lost 0 bases, and 2 bases had no gene match. This CDR3 spans 15 amino acids.

This clonotype was counted a few times. Sequence at one end of the junction differs from germline and may be a read error. The V call is TRBV7-7, the J call TRBJ2-2; possibly TRBD1 for D (5 bases). The CDR3 has 12 residues. From germline, CDR1 is SSHAT and CDR2 FNYEAQ (reference sequence). As DNA, the CDR3 is TGTGCTAGCAGCTTCTCAGGGGGGGAGCTGTTTTTT. It is translated as CASSFSGGELFF.

This chain connects TRBV6-6 to TRBJ2-7, with D possibly being TRBD1 or TRBD2 (5 bases each). The CDR3 length is 12 residues. Trimming left V 5 bases short and J 4 bases short, with 9 bases between. Germline loops: CDR1 MNHNY, CDR2 SVGAGI (reference sequence). CDR3 DNA: TGTGCCAGCAGTAACGGGGCGTACGAGCAGTACGTC. It translates to CASSNGAYEQYV.

In this sample, this clonotype turned up a few times. This chain uses TRBV10-3 with TRBJ2-7, with D perhaps TRBD1 (6 bases). The V end was cut by 5 bases, the J end by 5 bases, with 10 bases between. The germline V gene encodes CDR1 ENHRY and CDR2 SYGVKD. The CDR3 has 12 residues. CDR3 sequence: CAISSGVHEQYF. The DNA for the CDR3 is TGTGCCATCAGTTCAGGGGTCCACGAGCAGTACTTC.

V and J are TRBV24-1 and TRBJ2-2; D assignment may be TRBD1 or TRBD2 (5 bases each). Germline lookup yields CDR1 KGHDR and CDR2 SFDVKD. Deletions cut 1 base from V and 6 bases from J, with 14 bases between. CDR3 length equals 16 residues. CDR3 in DNA: TGTGCCACCAGTGATTTAGCGGCAGGGATGCCCGGGGAGCTGTTTTTT. As protein: CATSDLAAGMPGELFF.

The chain employs TRBV2 and TRBJ1-1, with D perhaps TRBD1 (5 bases). Trimming cost V 5 bases and J 3 bases, with 13 bases left between them. Germline V gene sequence: CDR1 SNHLY, CDR2 FYNNEI. The CDR3 is made up of 14 amino acids. The CDR3 here is CASSYEGLDTEAFF. The DNA for the CDR3 is TGTGCCAGCAGTTACGAGGGGTTGGACACTGAAGCTTTCTTT.

This clonotype was seen a handful of times. The chain uses TRBV6-2 or TRBV6-3 and TRBJ1-5, with 7 bases that match TRBD1. Trimming removed 8 bases from V and 6 bases from J; junction bases left unmatched: 7. Germline V lookup: CDR1 MNHEY, CDR2 SVGEGT. The CDR3 contains 13 residues. The CDR3 here is CASVQGLGQPQHF. Here the CDR3 DNA reads TGTGCCAGCGTACAGGGGTTGGGTCAGCCCCAGCATTTT.